This TCR beta chain emerged from a study of blood T cell repertoires in COVID-19. Study-wide background: Sites in the United States, Italy and Spain provided acute and convalescent COVID-19 samples. T cells, B-cell-depleted T cells, or PBMCs provided the cDNA or gDNA that served as material.

In the study's own analysis: Reference gene primer amplification gave nucleated cell count estimates. Sequenced by immunoSEQ multiplex PCR; TCRdb stores in-frame clones only, minus some. That table furnishes V, J and clone size, whereas the DNA furnished D and trimming. The repertoire holds about 35,000 clones, with 83% as singletons. V shed 2 bases and J shed 0 bases, with 8 bases lying between them. The CDR3 has 14 residues. The germline gives CDR1 SGHDT, CDR2 YYEEEE. The sample was peripheral blood. The chain links TRBV5-6 to TRBJ1-2, with D hard to call. This clonotype originated in a man between 50 and 59 years old with acute or convalescent COVID-19. CDR3 sequence (DNA): TGTGCCAGCAGCTTAGGAAGCGCTAACTATGGCTACACCTTC. It yields the protein CASSLGSANYGYTF. Full variable domain (rest looked up from reference TRBV5-6 and TRBJ1-2): DAGVTQSPTHLIKTRGQQVTLRCSPKSGHDTVSWYQQALGQGPQFIFQYYEEEERQRGNFPDRFSGHQFPNYSSELNVNALLLGDSALYLCASSLGSANYGYTFGSGTRLTVV.